This T cell receptor (beta chain) was retrieved from a study of shared clonotypes between healthy human individuals. This CDR3 is 13 amino acids long. Unmatched junction bases numbered 3, after V lost 6 bases and J lost 2 bases. The germline gives CDR1 KGHSH, CDR2 LQKENI. On this clone: Additional DNA sequences in this sample encode the identical CDR3.

Assay runs were performed at deep level. The protocol was immunoSEQ multiplex PCR, while the TCRdb copy is restricted to in-frame clones and leaves out a portion. The repertoire holds about 1 million clones, with around four fifths as singletons. The receptor's source is a man in his late teens or twenties in good health. Source material: memory CD4+ T cells sorted from blood. Described subset: CD45RA-negative fraction. The gene calls are TRBV18 and TRBJ1-2, with 7 bases fitting TRBD1. The CDR3 bases are TGTGCCAGCTCGCCGGGACAGAACTATGGCTACACCTTC. Its protein is CASSPGQNYGYTF. The full variable domain, completed using reference TRBV18 and TRBJ1-2, is NAGVMQNPRHLVRRRGQEARLRCSPMKGHSHVYWYRQLPEEGLKFMVYLQKENIIDESGMPKERFSAEFPKEGPSILRIQQVVRGDSAAYFCASSPGQNYGYTFGSGTRLTVV.